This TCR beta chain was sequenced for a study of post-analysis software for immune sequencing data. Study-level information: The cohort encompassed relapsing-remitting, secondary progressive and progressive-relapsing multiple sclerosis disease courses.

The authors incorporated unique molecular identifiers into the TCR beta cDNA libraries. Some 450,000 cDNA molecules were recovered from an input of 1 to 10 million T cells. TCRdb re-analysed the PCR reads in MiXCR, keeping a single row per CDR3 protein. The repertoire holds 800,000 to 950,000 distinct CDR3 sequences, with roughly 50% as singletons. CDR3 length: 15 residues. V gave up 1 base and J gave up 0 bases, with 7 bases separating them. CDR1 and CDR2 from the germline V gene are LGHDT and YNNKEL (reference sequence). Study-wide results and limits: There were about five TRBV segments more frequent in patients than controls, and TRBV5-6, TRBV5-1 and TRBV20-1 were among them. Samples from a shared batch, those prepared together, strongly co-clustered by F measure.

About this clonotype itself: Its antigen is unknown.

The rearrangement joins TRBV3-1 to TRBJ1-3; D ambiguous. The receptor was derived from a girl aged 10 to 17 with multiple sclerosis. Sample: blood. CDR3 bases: TGTGCCAGCAGCCAAGTAGGGCACTCTGGAAACACCATATATTTT. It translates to CASSQVGHSGNTIYF.